Listed below are T cell receptor beta chains from one sample, sequenced in a study of blood T cell repertoires in COVID-19. Sequencing was performed with immunoSEQ multiplex PCR; in TCRdb, only in-frame clones are kept and a portion is missing. The sample has approximately 400,000 clones, 81% seen once. Material for sequencing was peripheral blood. The receptors were sampled from a human donor with acute or convalescent COVID-19. The donor label of this sample is uncertain. CDR3s include the opening cysteine and the closing phenylalanine or tryptophan. The D gene is left open where the match is weak. Clone size is shown for a subset of rows, as once, few, many or a class of expanded clone.

j_gene | d_gene | v_gene | abundance | CDR3nt | CDR3aa
TRBJ2-4 | NA | TRBV7-9 | once | TGTGCCAGCAGCTCTCCCTTCGTGAACAGCCTAGCCAAAAACATTCAGTACTTC | CASSSPFVNSLAKNIQYF
TRBJ2-2 | TRBD1 | TRBV5-1 | NA | TGCGCCAGCAGCTTGGGACAGGGAATGGGTCCCGGGGAGCTGTTTTTT | CASSLGQGMGPGELFF
TRBJ1-6 | NA | TRBV5-1 | NA | TGCGCCAGCAGCTTAGGGGACACTGCCTCACCCCTCCACTTT | CASSLGDTASPLHF
TRBJ2-1 | TRBD2 | TRBV27 | NA | TGTGCCAGCAGTTTAAAGTCTAGCGGACCGAGCTCCTACAATGAGCAGTTCTTC | CASSLKSSGPSSYNEQFF
TRBJ1-6 | NA | TRBV19 | NA | TGTGCCAGTAGTAAAAGGCAGGGAACGTCCTATAATTCACCCCTCCACTTT | CASSKRQGTSYNSPLHF
TRBJ1-2 | TRBD1 | TRBV7-2 | NA | TGTGCCAGCAGCTTAGGCCCCTCAGGACAGGGGGCGTACTTC | CASSLGPSGQGAYF
TRBJ1-3 | TRBD1 | TRBV18 | NA | TGTGCCAGCTCACTCCGGGACAGGGCTACTGGAAACACCATATATTTT | CASSLRDRATGNTIYF
TRBJ1-4 | NA | TRBV5-1 | NA | TGCGCCAGCAGCTGGACTGGGCCTCCTGAAAAACTGTTTTTT | CASSWTGPPEKLFF
TRBJ1-1 | TRBD1 | TRBV19 | once | TGTGCCAGTGGCAGGGGGCTGAACACTGAAGCTTTCTTT | CASGRGLNTEAFF
TRBJ2-1 | NA | TRBV4-2 | NA | TGTGCCAGCAGCCGGTATGGGGGAGGTAGCTCGAGCTCCTACAATGAGCAGTTCTTC | CASSRYGGGSSSSYNEQFF
TRBJ2-7 | TRBD1 | TRBV6-1 | few | TGTGCCAGCAGTGAGGATCGGACAGGGTTCGTCGAGCAGTACTTC | CASSEDRTGFVEQYF
TRBJ1-5 | NA | TRBV2 | NA | TGTGCCAGCAGTGAAGAAACGGCAGGAAGCAATCAGCCCCAGCATTTT | CASSEETAGSNQPQHF
TRBJ2-7 | TRBD1 | TRBV6-5 | NA | TGTGCCAGCATTTCGACCGGGACAGGGGGCGTTTTGGCGTACTTC | CASISTGTGGVLAYF
TRBJ2-2 | TRBD1 | TRBV6-5 | NA | TGTGCCAGCAGTTACGGGACAGGGAACACCGGGGAGCTGTTTTTT | CASSYGTGNTGELFF
TRBJ2-1 | TRBD1 | TRBV11-2 | NA | TGTGCCAGCAGCTACCAACAGGGGGACTACAATGAGCAGTTCTTC | CASSYQQGDYNEQFF
TRBJ2-1 | NA | TRBV12-2 | NA | TGTGCAAGTCGCTTAGCTGCCGGGGTTGCTCACAATGAGCAGTTCTTC | CASRLAAGVAHNEQFF
TRBJ2-1 | TRBD2 | TRBV2 | NA | TGTGCCAGCAGTGGGGGGAGGGCGAATGAGCAGTTCTTC | CASSGGRANEQFF
TRBJ2-3 | NA | TRBV4-1 | NA | TGCGCCAGCAGCCAAGTAGCGACCAGCACAGATACGCAGTATTTT | CASSQVATSTDTQYF
TRBJ2-3 | TRBD1 | TRBV14 | NA | TGTGCCAGCAGCCGGGGGACAGGAAGAATCACAGATACGCAGTATTTT | CASSRGTGRITDTQYF
TRBJ2-1 | NA | TRBV27 | NA | TGTGCCAGCAGAGATAGCGGCTCCTACAATGAGCAGTTCTTC | CASRDSGSYNEQFF
TRBJ1-6 | NA | TRBV18 | NA | TGTGCCAGCTCACCACCGGTCTCCGGGAACTCACCCCTCCACTTT | CASSPPVSGNSPLHF
TRBJ1-2 | TRBD1 | TRBV30 | NA | TGTGCCTGGAGGGGGACAGGGTCTAACTATGGCTACACCTTC | CAWRGTGSNYGYTF
TRBJ1-1 | NA | TRBV28 | NA | TGTGCCAGCACCAGACCGGGAAATCCGAACACTGAAGCTTTCTTT | CASTRPGNPNTEAFF
TRBJ2-3 | TRBD2 | TRBV13 | NA | TGTGCCAGCAGCGCGACTAGCGGCACAGATACGCAGTATTTT | CASSATSGTDTQYF
TRBJ2-7 | NA | TRBV18 | few | TGTGCCAGCTCACCCTCGAGTGCTCGGGAGCAGTACTTC | CASSPSSAREQYF
TRBJ2-5 | TRBD2 | TRBV19 | few | TGTGCCAGTAGTACACCGGGACTAGCCGGGGAGACCCAGTACTTC | CASSTPGLAGETQYF
TRBJ1-2 | TRBD1 | TRBV28 | NA | TGTGCCAGCAGTCTGGACAGGGCTGGCTACACCTTC | CASSLDRAGYTF
TRBJ2-7 | NA | TRBV18 | NA | TGTGCCAGCTCACCGGAGTACGAGCAGTACTTC | CASSPEYEQYF
TRBJ1-2 | NA | TRBV2 | NA | TGTGCCAGCAGCGTCACAGGGTTTGGCTACACCTTC | CASSVTGFGYTF
TRBJ2-7 | TRBD1 | TRBV7-9 | NA | TGTGCCAGCAGCTCCGCCGGGGACAGAACTTACGAGCAGTACTTC | CASSSAGDRTYEQYF
TRBJ2-5 | NA | TRBV12-3/TRBV12-4 | NA | TGTGCCAGCAGCCACGGGGAGACCCAGTACTTC | CASSHGETQYF
TRBJ1-1 | TRBD1 | TRBV18 | NA | TGTGCCAGCTCACCAGGCGGACAGGGGGGACGGGGCACTGAAGCTTTCTTT | CASSPGGQGGRGTEAFF
TRBJ2-3 | TRBD1 | TRBV6-2/TRBV6-3 | once | TGTGCCAGCAGTTACATAGGACAGGGCACAGATACGCAGTATTTT | CASSYIGQGTDTQYF
TRBJ1-6 | TRBD1 | TRBV2 | few | TGTGCCAGCAGTGGACAGGGGCAAAATAATTCACCCCTCCACTTT | CASSGQGQNNSPLHF
TRBJ2-1 | TRBD1 | TRBV27 | NA | TGTGCCAGCAGTAGGACAGGGGTACATGAGCAGTTCTTC | CASSRTGVHEQFF
TRBJ1-1 | NA | TRBV29-1 | NA | TGCAGCGCCCGCCCGGGGAGGAACACTGAAGCTTTCTTT | CSARPGRNTEAFF
TRBJ2-1 | NA | TRBV10-1 | NA | TGCGCCAGCAGTGAGTCGGCAGGGGACCATGAGCAGTTCTTC | CASSESAGDHEQFF
TRBJ2-3 | TRBD2 | TRBV7-2 | NA | TGTGCCAGCAGCCCGGAGCGGGAGTCCCCCACAGATACGCAGTATTTT | CASSPERESPTDTQYF
TRBJ1-5 | NA | TRBV27 | NA | TGTGCCAGCAGTCTAACAGGTAGCAATCAGCCCCAGCATTTT | CASSLTGSNQPQHF
TRBJ2-7 | NA | TRBV4-1 | NA | TGCGCCAGCAGCCCCCGAAGGGGCGGCCTCTCCTACGAGCAGTACTTC | CASSPRRGGLSYEQYF
TRBJ2-2 | NA | TRBV18 | NA | TGTGCCAGCTCACCAAGGACAGCAAGGAACACCGGGGAGCTGTTTTTT | CASSPRTARNTGELFF
TRBJ2-1 | NA | TRBV3-1/TRBV3-2 | NA | TGTGCCAGCAGCCAAGCGCCACGGGGTTCGGGTTCCTACAATGAGCAGTTCTTC | CASSQAPRGSGSYNEQFF
TRBJ2-5 | NA | TRBV10-1 | NA | TGCGCCAGCAGTCAGACCGGGAGAAACGGGGAGACCCAGTACTTC | CASSQTGRNGETQYF
TRBJ1-2 | NA | TRBV25-1 | NA | TGTGCCAGCAGTGAACAAGGGGCCTATGGCTACACCTTC | CASSEQGAYGYTF
TRBJ2-5 | TRBD2 | TRBV2 | NA | TGTGCAGAAGGACGCGGGGGGGCAAAGACCCAGTACTTC | CAEGRGGAKTQYF
TRBJ1-1 | TRBD1 | TRBV19 | NA | TGTGCCAGTAGTGTCAGCAGGGGGACGGGGATGAACACTGAAGCTTTCTTT | CASSVSRGTGMNTEAFF
TRBJ2-3 | NA | TRBV19 | NA | TGTGCCAGTAGTATAGGCAGTTCAGATACGCAGTATTTT | CASSIGSSDTQYF
TRBJ1-1 | NA | TRBV29-1 | few | TGCAGCGGAGGACACTACAACACTGAAGCTTTCTTT | CSGGHYNTEAFF
TRBJ2-2 | NA | TRBV6-6 | NA | TGTGCCAGCAGCCAGACTAGTGGAGAGGGCGGGGAGCTGTTTTTT | CASSQTSGEGGELFF
TRBJ1-6 | NA | TRBV14 | few | TGTGCCAGCAGCCAGAGCTATAATTCACCCCTCCACTTT | CASSQSYNSPLHF
TRBJ2-7 | TRBD2 | TRBV6-2/TRBV6-3 | NA | TGTGCCAGCAGTTTCGACAGACTAGCGGGAGAACATCGGGGTTTCGGATTC | CASSFDRLAGEHRGFGF
TRBJ2-1 | TRBD1 | TRBV18 | NA | TGTGCCAGCTCACCCGTCCGGGGGACAGGGTACTTCGATGAGCAGTTCTTC | CASSPVRGTGYFDEQFF